The following is a T cell receptor beta chain sequence with its context. It has no known antigen specificity. No base qualities exist here, and no much larger clone lies one base off it. These data originate in a study of blood T cell repertoires in COVID-19 (dated by TCRdb to 2020 to 2022). Looking at the study overall: Samples from collaborators originated in the United States, Italy and Spain and spanned both the acute and convalescent phases of COVID-19. The material from the prospective study consisted of cDNA or gDNA derived from T cells, B-cell-depleted T cells, or PBMCs. Deeply sampled blood TCRbeta repertoires from subjects exposed to, actively infected with, or recovered from COVID-19 were included in the dataset. The repertoires were released in a freely available public database meant as a resource for research on the immune response to SARS-CoV-2. The samples were drawn from two sources: the first 160 participants of the ongoing ImmuneRACE study, and 1,000 to 1,500 subjects contributed by 6 global collaborators. The sample metadata nearly always contained a de-identified subject ID, COVID-19 status, age in years and sex. Where available, HLA class I and class II types were taken from metadata supplied by the sample provider and were not determined by assay-based typing.

TCRbeta CDR3 regions were amplified from genomic DNA by means of the immunoSEQ Assay, a bias-controlled multiplex PCR. Processing in the source paper ran as follows. Within the assay, amplification of reference gene primers was used to estimate how many nucleated cells each sample contained. To quantify the absolute abundance of each unique TCRbeta CDR3 rearrangement, sequence reads were collapsed and filtered. For each sample, productive Simpson clonality was calculated as the square root of Simpson's diversity index across productive rearrangements. TCRdb carries this immuneACCESS record with in-frame sequences only. Its versions omit some clonotypes, under half of them owing to an unresolved V gene in the studies checked, with the rest unexplained. That table is the source of V, J and clone size, and D and trimming were worked out from the DNA. This sample has about 120,000 clones in its table, and about 80% of those were observed once. Jointly, the top ten make up approximately 3.9% of the sample.

Overall study outcomes, separate from this receptor: How much clinical and demographic metadata was included differed by source and by participant, and the metadata was provided uncurated.

Taken from the germline V gene (reference sequence), the CDR1 and CDR2 loops are SEHNR and FQNEAQ. The CDR3 starts with the cysteine, ends with the phenylalanine, and has 14 residues. The kept DNA is CDR3 alone, 42 bases in frame from the first base. V gives up 1 base and J gives up 3 bases, and the segment between their germline ends measures 9 bases. Collaborating institutions collected whole blood in K2EDTA tubes following their own protocols. For TCRbeta analysis, collaborator samples were shipped as frozen whole blood, as isolated PBMCs, or as DNA extracted from either sample type. The chain couples TRBV7-9 to TRBJ1-2, with no reliable assignment of the D segment. The TCR sequence derives from a woman older than 75 with acute or convalescent COVID-19. Sequencing was carried out using peripheral blood. Here is the DNA: TGTGCCAGCAGCTTAGGAAACAGTCACTATGGCTACACCTTC. Translated, this gives CASSLGNSHYGYTF.